One sample yielded the 22 T cell receptor beta chains listed below, sequenced in a study of T cells in Graves' hyperthyroidism and ophthalmopathy. RNA transcripts provided the source from which TCR beta CDR3 regions were amplified. A first-round RT-PCR of the TCR CDR3 used the HTBI primer set. Each CDR3 protein is one row after TCRdb ran MiXCR on the multiplex PCR reads. The sample carries about 360,000 distinct CDR3 sequences, more than 20% recorded once. Sequences were obtained from blood. Receptor source: a man in his fifties with Graves' hyperthyroidism.

This clonotype was observed many times. The chain recombines TRBV7-6 with TRBJ2-1, with TRBD2 matching 7 bases. Trimming removed 2 bases from V and 3 bases from J; junction bases left unmatched: 7. The germline CDR1 and CDR2 sequences are SGHVS and FNYEAQ. The CDR3 runs to 16 residues. CDR3 in DNA: TGTGCCAGCAGCTTAAGGGTCCCTAGCGGCTACAATGAGCAGTTCTTC. This encodes CASSLRVPSGYNEQFF.

In its sample, this clonotype was seen many times. The chain recombines TRBV11-2 with TRBJ2-5, with D tentatively TRBD2 (5 bases). Germline V lookup: CDR1 SGHAT, CDR2 FQNNGV. V lost 5 bases to trimming and J lost 5 bases, with 18 bases between them. CDR3 length equals 15 residues. The DNA for the CDR3 is TGTGCCAGCAGCCAGTTCGGCGGAGGCGGGGAGACCCAGTACTTC. This translates into CASSQFGGGGETQYF. The variable domain in full, completed from reference TRBV11-2 and TRBJ2-5, reads EAGVAQSPRYKIIEKRQSVAFWCNPISGHATLYWYQQILGQGPKLLIQFQNNGVVDDSQLPKDRFSAERLKGVDSTLKIQPAKLEDSAVYLCASSQFGGGGETQYFGPGTRLLVL.

The chain couples TRBV18 to TRBJ2-2; perhaps TRBD2 as D (6 bases). The CDR3 totals 16 residues. Germline CDR1 and CDR2: KGHSH and LQKENI. V shed 2 bases and J shed 3 bases, with 13 bases lying between them. CDR3 DNA: TGTGCCAGCTCACCAACGTCTAGCGCGGACACCGGGGAGCTGTTTTTT. Amino acid sequence: CASSPTSSADTGELFF. Based on the CDR3 plus reference TRBV18 and TRBJ2-2, the full variable domain is NAGVMQNPRHLVRRRGQEARLRCSPMKGHSHVYWYRQLPEEGLKFMVYLQKENIIDESGMPKERFSAEFPKEGPSILRIQQVVRGDSAAYFCASSPTSSADTGELFFGEGSRLTVL.

The chain couples TRBV11-2 to TRBJ2-5, with 8 bases lining up with TRBD1. CDR3 size: 16 residues. J gave up 2 bases and V 5 bases, and 10 bases lay outside the gene matches. The V gene's germline CDR1 is SGHAT and CDR2 FQNNGV. The CDR3 DNA is TGTGCCAGCAGCCAAAAAGTCCGGGACAGGCAAGAGACCCAGTACTTC. Protein product: CASSQKVRDRQETQYF. Full variable domain (missing parts from reference TRBV11-2 and TRBJ2-5): EAGVAQSPRYKIIEKRQSVAFWCNPISGHATLYWYQQILGQGPKLLIQFQNNGVVDDSQLPKDRFSAERLKGVDSTLKIQPAKLEDSAVYLCASSQKVRDRQETQYFGPGTRLLVL.

This clonotype appeared a few times. The chain is built from TRBV28 and TRBJ2-3; 13 nucleotides line up with TRBD2. Germline values: CDR1 MDHEN, CDR2 SYDVKM. This CDR3 comprises 17 residues. After removal of 5 bases from V and 4 bases from J, the junction contained 9 bases not matched to a gene. CDR3 region: CASSAILLAGGPDTQYF. The DNA of the CDR3 is TGTGCCAGCAGTGCCATCCTACTAGCGGGAGGGCCAGATACGCAGTATTTT.

A few counts support this clonotype. V is TRBV6-5 and J is TRBJ1-4, with D perhaps TRBD1 (5 bases). This CDR3 spans 15 amino acids. In germline, CDR1 is MNHEY, CDR2 SVGAGI. V was shortened by 0 bases and J by 3 bases, with 8 bases between the two germline ends. In nucleotides, the CDR3 is TGTGCCAGCAGTTACTCTGGGGGGGCTAATGAAAAACTGTTTTTT. Protein: CASSYSGGANEKLFF.

The table lists this clonotype with many counts. The rearrangement joins TRBV3-1 to TRBJ2-7; 9 bases agree with TRBD1. Germline V gives CDR1 LGHDT, CDR2 YNNKEL (reference sequence). This CDR3 is built from 14 residues. Losses at the gene ends were 3 bases for V and 1 base for J; bases not matched to a gene: 1. CDR3 residues: CASSQTGGSYEQYF. CDR3 coding DNA: TGTGCCAGCAGCCAGACAGGGGGATCCTACGAGCAGTACTTC.

V usage is TRBV6-1 and J usage is TRBJ1-6, with 10 bases that match TRBD1. This CDR3 spans 15 amino acids. The germline V gene encodes CDR1 MNHNS and CDR2 SASEGT. With V trimmed by 8 bases and J by 5 bases, 6 bases remained unmatched. The CDR3 coding sequence is TGTGCCAGCGGGCCGACAGGGGGCCATAATTCACCCCTCCACTTT. It translates to CASGPTGGHNSPLHF.

In this sample, this clonotype turned up many times. The chain couples TRBV7-3 to TRBJ2-5; D perhaps matches TRBD2 (5 bases). CDR3 length: 16 residues. Deletions cut 7 bases from V and 5 bases from J, with 23 bases between. CDR1 and CDR2 (germline): SGHTA, FQGTGA. The CDR3 DNA reads TGTGCCAGCACACGGGGAGCGGAGCCTCGAGGGGAGACCCAGTACTTC. This codes for CASTRGAEPRGETQYF.

CDR3 residues: CASSFSAGYTDTQYF. In DNA, the CDR3 is TGCGCCAGCAGCTTCTCCGCAGGGTACACAGATACGCAGTATTTT. The chain couples TRBV5-1 to TRBJ2-3; D might be TRBD1 (5 bases). Germline CDR1 is SGHRS and CDR2 is YFSETQ. The CDR3 has 15 residues. V lost 2 bases and J 2 bases, leaving 12 bases between the germline ends.

This clonotype has a handful of counts. The chain employs TRBV5-1 and TRBJ2-7; D is unclear. V was pared by 0 bases and J by 0 bases, with 13 bases between. The CDR3 is made up of 16 amino acids. In germline, CDR1 is SGHRS, CDR2 YFSETQ. The chain's CDR3 is CASSLGDNDLSYEQYF. CDR3 sequence (DNA): TGCGCCAGCAGCTTGGGGGATAACGACCTCTCCTACGAGCAGTACTTC.

The rearrangement links TRBV5-1 to TRBJ2-3; D gene unclear. Germline lookup yields CDR1 SGHRS and CDR2 YFSETQ. This CDR3 comprises 12 residues. Between the trimmed V and J ends, which lost 7 bases and 6 bases, there was a span of 12 bases. CDR3 in DNA: TGCGCCAGCCGGTATAGCAGGGATACGCAGTATTTT. It encodes CASRYSRDTQYF. Supplemented by reference TRBV5-1 and TRBJ2-3, the full variable domain reads KAGVTQTPRYLIKTRGQQVTLSCSPISGHRSVSWYQQTPGQGLQFLFEYFSETQRNKGNFPGRFSGRQFSNSRSEMNVSTLELGDSALYLCASRYSRDTQYFGPGTRLTVL.

This clonotype was seen only a few times. The chain joins TRBV12-5 to TRBJ1-2, with a weak D call TRBD1 (5 bases). Trimming shortened V by 7 bases and J by 6 bases, and 15 bases separated the two germline ends. This CDR3 spans 13 amino acids. Looked up from germline, CDR1 is LGHNT and CDR2 is FRNRAP. The CDR3 protein is CASAEDKGDGYTF. The CDR3 DNA sequence: TGTGCTAGTGCCGAGGACAAGGGAGATGGCTACACCTTC.

The CDR3 nucleotides are TGTGCCAGCACCTTCCCGGACTTACCCAATGAGCAGTTCTTC. As protein: CASTFPDLPNEQFF. The chain combines TRBV28 with TRBJ2-1; D is perhaps TRBD2 (5 bases). This CDR3 region has 14 residues. V was trimmed by 7 bases and J by 6 bases, leaving 16 bases between them. Germline assignment: CDR1 MDHEN and CDR2 SYDVKM.

The chain joins TRBV5-1 to TRBJ2-1; D is tentatively TRBD1 or TRBD2 (6 bases each). Germline V gives CDR1 SGHRS, CDR2 YFSETQ. Trimming pared 3 bases from V and 8 bases from J, leaving 9 bases between. This CDR3 region has 12 residues. The chain's CDR3 is CASSWGAYEQFF. The CDR3 nucleotides read TGCGCCAGCAGCTGGGGGGCGTATGAGCAGTTCTTC.

The rearrangement uses TRBV5-1 and TRBJ2-1; TRBD1 matches at 12 bases. Germline CDR1 and CDR2: SGHRS and YFSETQ. This CDR3 contains 15 residues. The V segment lost 0 bases and the J segment 14 bases; nucleotides outside the gene matches: 9. In DNA form, the CDR3 reads TGCGCCAGCAGCTTGGGAGGGGACAGGGGGCAATTGGAGTTCTTC. Protein: CASSLGGDRGQLEFF. Based on the CDR3 plus reference TRBV5-1 and TRBJ2-1, the full variable domain is KAGVTQTPRYLIKTRGQQVTLSCSPISGHRSVSWYQQTPGQGLQFLFEYFSETQRNKGNFPGRFSGRQFSNSRSEMNVSTLELGDSALYLCASSLGGDRGQLEFFGPGTRLTVL.

This chain uses TRBV30 with TRBJ1-2; D is undetermined. CDR3 size: 12 residues. Trimming took 5 bases from V and 4 from J, leaving 11 bases between them. Germline assignment: CDR1 GTSNPN and CDR2 SVGIG (reference sequence). The CDR3 loop is CAWSVQSYGYTF. DNA for the CDR3: TGTGCCTGGTCAGTACAGAGCTATGGCTACACCTTC.

This clonotype was counted a few times. The chain employs TRBV3-1 and TRBJ1-1; TRBD1 matches 8 bases. V shed 4 bases, J shed 5 bases, and the junction held 9 bases outside the gene matches. The germline V gene has CDR1 LGHDT and CDR2 YNNKEL (reference sequence). The length of the CDR3 is 15 residues. The CDR3 is CASSPWDRKKTEAFF. CDR3 coding DNA: TGTGCCAGCAGCCCATGGGACAGGAAAAAAACTGAAGCTTTCTTT.

V is TRBV20-1 and J is TRBJ1-3, with unresolved D. The CDR3 totals 14 residues. Trimming stripped 2 bases from V and 0 bases from J, with 8 bases between. Germline lookup yields CDR1 DFQATT and CDR2 SNEGSKA (reference sequence). CDR3 nucleotide sequence: TGCAGTGCTAGATGGGGAGACTCTGGAAACACCATATATTTT. Amino acid sequence: CSARWGDSGNTIYF.

This clonotype was found a few times. The chain combines TRBV5-6 with TRBJ1-2, with 7 bases aligning to TRBD1. This CDR3 region has 13 residues. J gave up 6 bases and V 2 bases, and 4 bases lay outside the gene matches. CDR1 is SGHDT, CDR2 YYEEEE, per germline. CDR3 bases: TGTGCCAGCAGCTTCCGACAGGGAGATGGCTACACCTTC. Translated: CASSFRQGDGYTF. The full variable domain, with the rest looked up from reference TRBV5-6 and TRBJ1-2, is DAGVTQSPTHLIKTRGQQVTLRCSPKSGHDTVSWYQQALGQGPQFIFQYYEEEERQRGNFPDRFSGHQFPNYSSELNVNALLLGDSALYLCASSFRQGDGYTFGSGTRLTVV.

The rearrangement uses TRBV19 and TRBJ2-1, with 8 bases fitting TRBD1. Germline CDR1 is LNHDA and CDR2 is SQIVND (reference sequence). CDR3 size: 17 residues. V was pared by 0 bases and J by 4 bases, with 8 bases of the junction left unmatched. The CDR3 DNA is TGTGCCAGTAGTATAGATCCCAGGGGGCCTACTTACAATGAGCAGTTCTTC. Its translation: CASSIDPRGPTYNEQFF.

This chain joins TRBV20-1 and TRBJ2-1; 10 nucleotides match TRBD2. Losses at the gene ends were 6 bases for V and 6 bases for J; bases not matched to a gene: 11. From germline, CDR1 is DFQATT and CDR2 SNEGSKA (reference sequence). This CDR3 comprises 15 residues. CDR3: CSADESGRAANEQFF. CDR3 in DNA: TGCAGTGCCGACGAGAGCGGGAGGGCCGCCAATGAGCAGTTCTTC.